What follows are 32 T cell receptor beta chains derived from one specimen sequenced in a study of blood T cell repertoires in COVID-19. Clones were read by immunoSEQ multiplex PCR, and TCRdb kept only the in-frame ones, dropping some. Of about 170,000 clones listed, 85% are singletons. Sequencing was done on a sample of peripheral blood. The receptors shown here come from a woman older than 75 with COVID-19, enrolled during active disease.

In its sample, this clone was seen a few times. This sequence joins TRBV4-2 and TRBJ2-7; the match to TRBD2 covers 13 bases. Germline loops: CDR1 LGHNA, CDR2 YNFKEQ. There are 14 residues in the CDR3. V shed 4 bases, J shed 7 bases, and the junction held 4 bases outside the gene matches. The CDR3 region has the DNA TGTGCCAGCAGCCCGCGACTAGCGGGAGGTGAGCAGTACTTC. Its translation: CASSPRLAGGEQYF.

CDR3 bases: TGTGCCAGCAGCAAGTCGGCAGGGGGCGAGATTTTTGCACCCCTCCACTTT. Amino acid sequence: CASSKSAGGEIFAPLHF. V and J are TRBV21-1 and TRBJ1-6; the table's D call TRBD1 went unverified against the DNA. TRBV21-1 is a known pseudogene. The CDR3 contains 17 residues.

Points on this clone: The identical CDR3 is also encoded by other nucleotide sequences in the sample. The chain is built from TRBV5-8 and TRBJ1-5; weak D call: TRBD1 (6 bases). Between the trimmed V and J ends, which lost 2 bases and 3 bases, there was a span of 15 bases. The CDR3 totals 16 residues. Germline V gene data show CDR1 as SGHTS and CDR2 as YDEGEE. As DNA, the CDR3 is TGTGCCAGCAGCTTAGGAGGGGGGGCCCACAATCAGCCCCAGCATTTT. Translating it yields CASSLGGGAHNQPQHF.

This rearrangement joins TRBV28 to TRBJ2-3; 7 positions agree with TRBD1. The CDR3 covers 13 residues. The ends lost 8 bases at V and 5 bases at J; junction bases unmatched: 7. Germline V gives CDR1 MDHEN, CDR2 SYDVKM. CDR3 loop: CASGTGDQDTQYF. CDR3 coding DNA: TGTGCCAGCGGTACAGGGGATCAAGATACGCAGTATTTT. Based on the CDR3 plus reference TRBV28 and TRBJ2-3, the full variable domain is DVKVTQSSRYLVKRTGEKVFLECVQDMDHENMFWYRQDPGLGLRLIYFSYDVKMKEKGDIPEGYSVSREKKERFSLILESASTNQTSMYLCASGTGDQDTQYFGPGTRLTVL.

The gene calls are TRBV5-1 and TRBJ1-1, with 10 bases aligning to TRBD1. V lost 5 bases to trimming and J lost 6 bases; unmatched junction nucleotides: 16. Germline V lookup: CDR1 SGHRS, CDR2 YFSETQ. CDR3 length equals 17 residues. In DNA form, the CDR3 reads TGCGCCAGCAGTCCTACCTATCCGGGACAGGGGCTATCTGAAGCTTTCTTT. It encodes CASSPTYPGQGLSEAFF.

About this clone: Relative to the germline gene, one junction end is altered; a read error may explain this. The chain uses TRBV7-9 and TRBJ2-3; a possible D gene is TRBD2 (6 bases). The CDR3 is 12 residues long. Germline V CDR1 and CDR2: SEHNR, FQNEAQ (reference sequence). The CDR3 bases are TGTGCCAGCAGCTTAGGGGACTCTATCCGTATTTTT. Protein sequence: CASSLGDSIRIF.

The rearrangement joins TRBV4-1 to TRBJ1-6; 8 bases agree with TRBD1. The CDR3 is 15 residues long. Looked up from germline, CDR1 is MGHRA and CDR2 is YSYEKL. J gave up 9 bases and V 2 bases, and 6 bases lay outside the gene matches. The CDR3 bases are TGCGCCAGCAGCCAACATCAGGGGGCCAGTTCACCCCTCCACTTT. As protein: CASSQHQGASSPLHF.

This clone was counted ten times or more. V gene TRBV24-1 combines with J gene TRBJ2-7; D ambiguous. Germline V gives CDR1 KGHDR, CDR2 SFDVKD. The CDR3 runs to 16 residues. Trimming took off 0 bases at V and 5 bases at J, with 16 bases between the two ends. Written as DNA, the CDR3 is TGTGCCACCAGTGATTTGCTGGCTTGGGCTCCCCACGAGCAGTACTTC. It is translated as CATSDLLAWAPHEQYF.

This clone appeared a single time. The chain recombines TRBV6-5 with TRBJ1-4; 11 positions match TRBD1. The V gene end was trimmed by 5 bases and the J gene end by 8 bases; junction bases not matched to a gene: 7. CDR1 is MNHEY and CDR2 is SVGAGI in the germline V gene. The CDR3 is 15 amino acids. CDR3: CASSHRDRGYEKLFF. DNA of the CDR3: TGTGCCAGCAGTCACCGGGACAGGGGGTACGAAAAACTGTTTTTT.

The sample holds a few counts of this clone. The chain links TRBV9 to TRBJ1-6; the D is unclear. Germline V lookup: CDR1 SGDLS, CDR2 YYNGEE. The ends were cut back, 3 bases at V and 7 bases at J, with 17 bases in the middle. This CDR3 region has 16 residues. The CDR3 sequence is CASSATQAPTNSPLHF. CDR3 nucleotide sequence: TGTGCCAGCAGCGCAACCCAAGCCCCTACCAATTCACCCCTCCACTTT. Filled out from reference TRBV9 and TRBJ1-6, the complete variable domain reads DSGVTQTPKHLITATGQRVTLRCSPRSGDLSVYWYQQSLDQGLQFLIQYYNGEERAKGNILERFSAQQFPDLHSELNLSSLELGDSALYFCASSATQAPTNSPLHFGNGTRLTVT.

The chain has TRBV19 and TRBJ1-3, with 8 bases lining up with TRBD1. Germline CDR1 LNHDA, CDR2 SQIVND (reference sequence). Trimming cost V 10 bases and J 4 bases; bases outside gene matches: 6. This CDR3 contains 13 residues. DNA for the CDR3: TGTGCCACTCAGGGGGCAGGAGGAAACACCATATATTTT. This gives the protein CATQGAGGNTIYF.

V gene TRBV7-9 combines with J gene TRBJ2-2; 7 positions agree with TRBD1. The germline V gene has CDR1 SEHNR and CDR2 FQNEAQ (reference sequence). V shed 3 bases and J 0 bases; nucleotides not matched to a gene: 10. CDR3 length: 18 residues. As DNA, the CDR3 is TGTGCCAGCAGCTTTGGAGCCGACAGGGTCACGAACACCGGGGAGCTGTTTTTT. Translating it yields CASSFGADRVTNTGELFF.

This chain uses TRBV2 with TRBJ2-1; 12 nucleotides line up with TRBD2. The CDR3 consists of 15 residues. Germline lookup yields CDR1 SNHLY and CDR2 FYNNEI. V lost 2 bases and J lost 7; bases outside the gene matches: 3. In DNA form, the CDR3 reads TGTGCCAGCAGTGAACTAGCGGGGGGGCTGAATGAGCAGTTCTTC. As protein: CASSELAGGLNEQFF.

The J gene is TRBJ2-3, the V gene TRBV2, with D possibly matching TRBD1 (5 bases). The CDR3 sequence is 15 residues long. The V end was cut by 3 bases, the J end by 7 bases, with 17 bases between. CDR1 is SNHLY, CDR2 FYNNEI, per germline. The CDR3, as DNA: TGTGCCAGCAGTGATGGCCAGGGCCTTTCGAATACGCAGTATTTT. This translates into CASSDGQGLSNTQYF.

The chain recombines TRBV4-1 with TRBJ2-5, with D maybe TRBD2 (5 bases). CDR1 is MGHRA, CDR2 YSYEKL, per germline. V lost 0 bases, J lost 2 bases, and 10 bases lay in between. CDR3 length: 15 amino acids. CDR3 in amino acids: CASSQELGRQETQYF. The CDR3 nucleotides are TGCGCCAGCAGCCAAGAACTAGGGCGGCAAGAGACCCAGTACTTC.

The chain employs TRBV6-5 and TRBJ1-1, with 7 bases that match TRBD1. CDR3 length: 13 residues. CDR1 is MNHEY, CDR2 SVGAGI, per germline. V was clipped by 10 bases and J by 10 bases; unmatched bases: 15. The CDR3 DNA reads as TGTGCCACCTATACAGGGGATGCATTGCCAGCTTTCTTT. Protein product: CATYTGDALPAFF.

The chain recombines TRBV19 with TRBJ1-4; 7 bases fit TRBD1. The germline gives CDR1 LNHDA, CDR2 SQIVND (reference sequence). With V trimmed by 11 bases and J by 5 bases, 11 bases remained unmatched. The CDR3 has 14 amino acids. CDR3 sequence (DNA): TGTGCCTGCACGAACAGGGGCCTCAATGAAAAACTGTTTTTT. This gives the protein CACTNRGLNEKLFF. The full variable domain, completed using reference TRBV19 and TRBJ1-4, is DGGITQSPKYLFRKEGQNVTLSCEQNLNHDAMYWYRQDPGQGLRLIYYSQIVNDFQKGDIAEGYSVSREKKESFPLTVTSAQKNPTAFYLCACTNRGLNEKLFFGSGTQLSVL.

The chain carries TRBV29-1 and TRBJ1-2; the D gene is possibly TRBD1 (6 bases). The CDR3 spans 14 residues. Between the trimmed V and J ends, which lost 2 bases and 9 bases, there was a span of 19 bases. Germline CDR1 reads SQVTM; CDR2 reads ANQGSEA. CDR3 sequence: CSVESWQGSISYTF. In nucleotides, the CDR3 is TGCAGCGTTGAATCGTGGCAGGGGAGTATTAGCTACACCTTC.

This chain uses TRBV29-1 with TRBJ1-2; D ambiguous. Trimming cost V 1 base and J 2 bases, with 8 bases left between them. Germline V CDR1 and CDR2: SQVTM, ANQGSEA. This CDR3 region has 13 residues. CDR3 nucleotide sequence: TGCAGCGTTGAAGTATATCTAAACTATGGCTACACCTTC. Protein: CSVEVYLNYGYTF. Full variable domain (missing parts from reference TRBV29-1 and TRBJ1-2): SAVISQKPSRDICQRGTSLTIQCQVDSQVTMMFWYRQQPGQSLTLIATANQGSEATYESGFVIDKFPISRPNLTFSTLTVSNMSPEDSSIYLCSVEVYLNYGYTFGSGTRLTVV.

This clone turned up a few times. The genes are TRBV5-1 and TRBJ1-6; 8 nucleotides align to TRBD1. Trimming cost V 5 bases and J 7 bases; bases outside gene matches: 5. Germline CDR1 reads SGHRS; CDR2 reads YFSETQ. The length of the CDR3 is 14 residues. The DNA for the CDR3 is TGCGCCAGCAGGGGACAGGAAGGGAATTCACCCCTCCACTTT. This gives the protein CASRGQEGNSPLHF.

J is TRBJ1-6 and V is TRBV28; 7 nucleotides match TRBD1. There are 18 residues in the CDR3. Trimming cost V 3 bases and J 8 bases; bases outside gene matches: 16. Germline V CDR1 and CDR2: MDHEN, SYDVKM. The CDR3 DNA follows: TGTGCCAGCAGTTTCAGACAGGGTCGGGGATATATGGATTCACCCCTCCACTTT. Protein product: CASSFRQGRGYMDSPLHF.

The chain has TRBV3-1 (or the pseudogene TRBV3-2) and TRBJ2-1, with D perhaps TRBD2 (6 bases). The V and J ends lost 3 bases and 9 bases respectively, with 18 bases between them. The CDR3 sequence is 15 residues long. Germline values: CDR1 LGHDT, CDR2 YNNKEL (reference sequence). The DNA for the CDR3 is TGTGCCAGCAGCCAGGGGGTGGAGGGGAGCGGTGAGCAGTTCTTC. Its protein product is CASSQGVEGSGEQFF.

The rearrangement links TRBV7-2 to TRBJ2-1; 9 bases align to TRBD1. Germline V gene lookup returns CDR1 SGHTA and CDR2 FQGNSA. This CDR3 has 11 residues. V was pared by 5 bases and J by 12 bases, with 2 bases of the junction left unmatched. The CDR3 DNA sequence: TGTGCCAGCAGCGGGGACAGGGTGCAGTTCTTC. Its translation: CASSGDRVQFF. Full variable domain (missing parts from reference TRBV7-2 and TRBJ2-1): GAGVSQSPSNKVTEKGKDVELRCDPISGHTALYWYRQSLGQGLEFLIYFQGNSAPDKSGLPSDRFSAERTGGSVSTLTIQRTQQEDSAVYLCASSGDRVQFFGPGTRLTVL.

The V call is TRBV9, the J call TRBJ1-3; the D is unclear. Germline lookup yields CDR1 SGDLS and CDR2 YYNGEE. The V end lost 2 bases, the J end lost 0 bases, and 6 bases lay between the germline ends. CDR3 length: 14 residues. The CDR3, as DNA: TGTGCCAGCAGCGTGGAGGGCTCTGGAAACACCATATATTTT. This translates into CASSVEGSGNTIYF.

This rearrangement joins TRBV29-1 to TRBJ1-1; D may be TRBD1 (6 bases). The germline V gene encodes CDR1 SQVTM and CDR2 ANQGSEA. Trimming cost V 4 bases and J 8 bases, with 11 bases left between them. This CDR3 spans 11 amino acids. CDR3 residues: CSVGQAGEAFF. The CDR3 coding sequence is TGCAGCGTTGGACAGGCTGGGGAAGCTTTCTTT.

The CDR3 protein is CASSQRSSGVAYEQYF. DNA for the CDR3: TGTGCCAGCAGCCAAAGGAGTAGCGGGGTCGCCTACGAGCAGTACTTC. The chain is built from TRBV3-1 (or the pseudogene TRBV3-2) and TRBJ2-7; TRBD2 aligns across 8 bases. V shed 2 bases and J 2 bases; nucleotides not matched to a gene: 8. The germline V gene encodes CDR1 LGHDT and CDR2 YNNKEL (reference sequence). The CDR3 consists of 16 residues.

The rearrangement joins TRBV19 to TRBJ2-1; D is possibly TRBD2 (5 bases). Germline V gene lookup returns CDR1 LNHDA and CDR2 SQIVND (reference sequence). V was clipped by 6 bases and J by 8 bases, with 20 bases between them. This CDR3 contains 15 residues. The CDR3 reads CASSRRGPVSYEQFF. The CDR3 nucleotides read TGTGCCAGTAGCCGCCGCGGGCCGGTCTCGTATGAGCAGTTCTTC.

The chain employs TRBV5-1 and TRBJ1-2; 10 positions agree with TRBD1. This CDR3 has 14 residues. The germline V gene has CDR1 SGHRS and CDR2 YFSETQ. Losses at the gene ends were 3 bases for V and 3 bases for J; bases not matched to a gene: 2. The CDR3 nucleotides read TGCGCCAGCAGCTCTGGACAGGGGGACTATGGCTACACCTTC. As protein: CASSSGQGDYGYTF.

This rearrangement joins TRBV7-3 to TRBJ2-3; perhaps TRBD2 as D (5 bases). V lost 4 bases and J lost 5, with 16 bases in between. CDR1 is SGHTA, CDR2 FQGTGA, per germline. The CDR3 is 15 amino acids. The CDR3 DNA reads TGTGCCAGCAGCTCCAACCCGGGGAGCGGAGATACGCAGTATTTT. Protein sequence: CASSSNPGSGDTQYF.

This sequence joins TRBV7-2 and TRBJ1-1; D may be TRBD1 (6 bases). The CDR3 is made up of 13 amino acids. CDR1 and CDR2 (germline): SGHTA, FQGNSA. V lost 5 bases and J 3 bases, leaving 10 bases between the germline ends. CDR3 sequence: CASSPRQDTEAFF. CDR3 coding DNA: TGTGCCAGCAGCCCAAGACAGGACACTGAAGCTTTCTTT.

V usage is TRBV9 and J usage is TRBJ1-2, with a tentative D call TRBD1 (5 bases). This CDR3 has 13 residues. Between the trimmed V and J ends, which lost 2 bases and 11 bases, there was a span of 16 bases. Germline V gene sequence: CDR1 SGDLS, CDR2 YYNGEE. Here the CDR3 reads CASSVGQGGSYTF. The CDR3, as DNA: TGTGCCAGCAGCGTCGGCCAGGGAGGAAGTTACACCTTC.

The rearrangement joins TRBV7-5 to TRBJ2-1; whether TRBD1, the table's D call, matches the DNA was not checked. TRBV7-5 is recorded as a pseudogene. This CDR3 comprises 14 residues. The CDR3 spells CVRSPGQGVNEQFF. As DNA, the CDR3 is TGTGTCAGAAGCCCGGGACAGGGGGTCAATGAGCAGTTCTTC.